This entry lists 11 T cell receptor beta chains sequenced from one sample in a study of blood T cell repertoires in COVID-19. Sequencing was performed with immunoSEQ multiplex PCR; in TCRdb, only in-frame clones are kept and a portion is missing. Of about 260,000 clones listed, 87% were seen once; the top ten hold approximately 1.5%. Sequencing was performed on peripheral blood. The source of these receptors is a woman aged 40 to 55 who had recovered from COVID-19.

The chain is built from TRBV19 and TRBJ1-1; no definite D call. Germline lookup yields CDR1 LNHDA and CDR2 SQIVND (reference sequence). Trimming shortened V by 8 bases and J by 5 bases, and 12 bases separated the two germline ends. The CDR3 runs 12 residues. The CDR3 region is CASSPGRTEAFF. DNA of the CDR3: TGTGCCAGTTCCCCCGGGAGGACTGAAGCTTTCTTT. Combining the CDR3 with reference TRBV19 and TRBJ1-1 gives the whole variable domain DGGITQSPKYLFRKEGQNVTLSCEQNLNHDAMYWYRQDPGQGLRLIYYSQIVNDFQKGDIAEGYSVSREKKESFPLTVTSAQKNPTAFYLCASSPGRTEAFFGQGTRLTVV.

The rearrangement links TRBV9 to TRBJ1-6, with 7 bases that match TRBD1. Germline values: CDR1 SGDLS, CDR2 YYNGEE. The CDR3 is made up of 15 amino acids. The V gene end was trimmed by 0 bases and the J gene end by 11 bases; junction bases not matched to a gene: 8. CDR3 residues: CASSVGGQSGTPLHF. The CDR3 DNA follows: TGTGCCAGCAGCGTAGGGGGACAGAGTGGAACACCCCTCCACTTT.

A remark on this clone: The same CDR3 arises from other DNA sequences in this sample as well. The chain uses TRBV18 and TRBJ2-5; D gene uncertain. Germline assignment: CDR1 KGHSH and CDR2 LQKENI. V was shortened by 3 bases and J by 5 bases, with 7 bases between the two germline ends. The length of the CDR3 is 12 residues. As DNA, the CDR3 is TGTGCCAGCTCACCGGAGAGGGAGACCCAGTACTTC. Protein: CASSPERETQYF.

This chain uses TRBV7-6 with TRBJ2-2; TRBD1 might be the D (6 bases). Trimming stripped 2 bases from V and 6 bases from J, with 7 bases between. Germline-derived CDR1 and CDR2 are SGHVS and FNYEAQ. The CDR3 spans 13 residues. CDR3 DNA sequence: TGTGCCAGCAGCTTATCAGGGGCCGGGGAGCTGTTTTTT. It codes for CASSLSGAGELFF. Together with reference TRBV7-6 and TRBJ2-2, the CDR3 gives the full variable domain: GAGVSQSPRYKVTKRGQDVALRCDPISGHVSLYWYRQALGQGPEFLTYFNYEAQQDKSGLPNDRFSAERPEGSISTLTIQRTEQRDSAMYRCASSLSGAGELFFGEGSRLTVL.

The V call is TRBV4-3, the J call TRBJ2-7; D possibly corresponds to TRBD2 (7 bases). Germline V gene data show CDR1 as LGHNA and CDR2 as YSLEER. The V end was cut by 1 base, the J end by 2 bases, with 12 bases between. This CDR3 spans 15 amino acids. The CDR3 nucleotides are TGCGCCAGCAGCCAAGGGGCGGGGGCGGCCTACGAGCAGTACTTC. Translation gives CASSQGAGAAYEQYF.

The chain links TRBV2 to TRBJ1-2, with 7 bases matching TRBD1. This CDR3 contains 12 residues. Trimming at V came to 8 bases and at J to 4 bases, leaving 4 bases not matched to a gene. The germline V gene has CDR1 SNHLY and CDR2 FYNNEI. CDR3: CASVTGAYGYTF. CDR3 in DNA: TGTGCCAGCGTTACAGGGGCCTATGGCTACACCTTC.

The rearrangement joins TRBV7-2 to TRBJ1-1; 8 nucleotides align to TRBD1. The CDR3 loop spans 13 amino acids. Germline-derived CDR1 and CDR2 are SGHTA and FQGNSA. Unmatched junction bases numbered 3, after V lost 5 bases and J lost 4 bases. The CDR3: CASSPQGGTEAFF. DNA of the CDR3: TGTGCCAGCAGCCCACAGGGGGGCACTGAAGCTTTCTTT.

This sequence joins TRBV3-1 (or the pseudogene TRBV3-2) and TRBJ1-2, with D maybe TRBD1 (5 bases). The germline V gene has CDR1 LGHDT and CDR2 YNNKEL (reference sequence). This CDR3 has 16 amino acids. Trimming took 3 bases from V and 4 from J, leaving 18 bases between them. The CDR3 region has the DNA TGTGCCAGCAGCCAGGGTTGGACAAGGCGTTTCTATGGCTACACCTTC. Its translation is CASSQGWTRRFYGYTF.

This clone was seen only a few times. The DNA of the CDR3 is TGCGCCAGCAGCTTGGGCCCAGGGGGCGAGCAGTACTTC. This sequence encodes CASSLGPGGEQYF. The V call is TRBV5-1, the J call TRBJ2-7, with 7 bases matching TRBD1. The CDR3 sequence is 13 residues long. CDR1 and CDR2 from the germline V gene are SGHRS and YFSETQ. The J segment lost 6 bases and the V segment lost 0 bases, leaving 3 bases of the junction unmatched.

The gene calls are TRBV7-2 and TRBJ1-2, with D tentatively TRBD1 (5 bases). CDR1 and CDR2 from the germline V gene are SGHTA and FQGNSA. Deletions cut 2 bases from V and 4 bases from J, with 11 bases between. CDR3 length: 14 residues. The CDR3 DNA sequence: TGTGCCAGCAGCTTACTGGTGGGGCCCTATGGCTACACCTTC. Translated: CASSLLVGPYGYTF.

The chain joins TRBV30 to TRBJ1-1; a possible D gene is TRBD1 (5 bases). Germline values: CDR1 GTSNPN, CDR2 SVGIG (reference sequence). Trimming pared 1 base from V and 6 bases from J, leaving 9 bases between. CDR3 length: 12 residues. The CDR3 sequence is CAWSGGTAEAFF. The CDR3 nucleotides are TGTGCCTGGAGTGGGGGGACTGCTGAAGCTTTCTTT.